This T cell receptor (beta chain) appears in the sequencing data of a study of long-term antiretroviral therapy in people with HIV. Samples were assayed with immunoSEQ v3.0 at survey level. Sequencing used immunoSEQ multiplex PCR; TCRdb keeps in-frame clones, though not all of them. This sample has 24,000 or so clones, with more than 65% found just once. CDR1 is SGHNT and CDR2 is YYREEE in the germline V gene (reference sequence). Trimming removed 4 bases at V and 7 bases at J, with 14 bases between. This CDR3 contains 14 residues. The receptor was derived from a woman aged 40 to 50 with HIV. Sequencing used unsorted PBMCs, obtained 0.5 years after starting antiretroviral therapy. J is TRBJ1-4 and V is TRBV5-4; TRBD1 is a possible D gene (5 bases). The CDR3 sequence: CASSPRGGTEKLFF. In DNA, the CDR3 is TGTGCCAGCAGCCCGCGTGGGGGGACTGAAAAACTGTTTTTT.